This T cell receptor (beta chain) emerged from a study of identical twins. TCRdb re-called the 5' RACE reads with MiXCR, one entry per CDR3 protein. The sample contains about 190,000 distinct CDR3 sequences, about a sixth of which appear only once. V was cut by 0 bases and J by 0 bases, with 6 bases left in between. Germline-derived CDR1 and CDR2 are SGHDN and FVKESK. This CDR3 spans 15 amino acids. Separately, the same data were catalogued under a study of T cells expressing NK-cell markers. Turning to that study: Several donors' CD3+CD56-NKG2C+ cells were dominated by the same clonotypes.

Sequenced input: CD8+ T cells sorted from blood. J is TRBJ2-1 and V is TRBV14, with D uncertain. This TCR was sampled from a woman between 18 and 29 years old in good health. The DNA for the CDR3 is TGTGCCAGCAGCCAAGAGTGGGGCTCCTACAATGAGCAGTTCTTC. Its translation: CASSQEWGSYNEQFF.